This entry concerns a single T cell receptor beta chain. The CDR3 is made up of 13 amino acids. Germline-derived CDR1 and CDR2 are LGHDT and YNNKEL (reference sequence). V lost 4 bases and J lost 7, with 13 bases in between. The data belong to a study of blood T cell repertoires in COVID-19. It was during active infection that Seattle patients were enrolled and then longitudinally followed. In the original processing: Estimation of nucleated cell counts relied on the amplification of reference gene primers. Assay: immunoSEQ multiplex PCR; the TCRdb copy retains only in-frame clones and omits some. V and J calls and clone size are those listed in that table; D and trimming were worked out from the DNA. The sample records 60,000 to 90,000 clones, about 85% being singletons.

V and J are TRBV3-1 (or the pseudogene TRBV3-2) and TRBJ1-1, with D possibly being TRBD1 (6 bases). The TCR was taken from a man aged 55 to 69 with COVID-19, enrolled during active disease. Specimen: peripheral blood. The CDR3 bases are TGTGCCAGCAGCCCCCACAGGGACCTTGAAGCTTTCTTT. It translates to CASSPHRDLEAFF.